This T cell receptor (beta chain) came from a study of blood T cell repertoires in COVID-19. Study at large: Acute-phase and convalescent COVID-19 samples originated in the United States, Italy and Spain. Sources were T cells, B-cell-depleted T cells, or PBMCs; the material itself was cDNA or gDNA.

The CDR3 contains 14 residues. As processed by the authors: Nucleated cell counts were estimated from reference gene primer amplification. This table comes from immunoSEQ multiplex PCR, and its TCRdb copy is limited to in-frame clones, with some not included. V, J and clone size derive from that table, while D and trimming were established from the DNA sequence. The table lists 55,000 to 80,000 clones, 85% to 90% of them singletons, with over 0.8% in the top ten. The rearrangement links TRBV21-1 to TRBJ1-1; TRBD1 reflects the table's D call only, with no check against the DNA. TRBV21-1 is a known pseudogene. Source material: peripheral blood. This clonotype was sampled from a man between 65 and 80 years old with acute or convalescent COVID-19. Written as DNA, the CDR3 is TGTGCCAGCACCGAAGCGGGGCCTTATGGTGAAGCTTTCTTT. Amino acids: CASTEAGPYGEAFF.